The source of this T cell receptor (beta chain) is a study of PD-L1 blockade in urothelial cancer. Study background: Male sex and bladder-origin urothelial cancer characterized about 85% of the 29 patients. Peripheral blood specimens exhibited a median yield of around 150,000 T cells.

Patients had urothelial carcinoma that was locally advanced or metastatic. CDR3 length: 12 amino acids. V lost 8 bases to trimming and J lost 2 bases, with 10 bases between them. Germline CDR1 and CDR2: SGHAT and FQNNGV. Repertoires were generated with immunoSEQ multiplex PCR, while TCRdb's copy carries only in-frame clones and drops some. The sample contains tens of thousands of clones, 75% to 90% of which appear only once. The chain couples TRBV11-2 to TRBJ2-7; the D gene is possibly TRBD1 (5 bases). The sequence was collected from a man aged 50 or older with urothelial cancer. The sample consisted of PBMCs, taken around atezolizumab (anti-PD-L1) treatment. The CDR3 sequence: CASSQGTYEQYF. The CDR3 nucleotides are TGTGCCAGCTCTCAGGGAACCTACGAGCAGTACTTC. Using reference TRBV11-2 and TRBJ2-7 for the parts outside the CDR3, the full variable domain is EAGVAQSPRYKIIEKRQSVAFWCNPISGHATLYWYQQILGQGPKLLIQFQNNGVVDDSQLPKDRFSAERLKGVDSTLKIQPAKLEDSAVYLCASSQGTYEQYFGPGTRLTVT.